This entry lists 2 T cell receptor beta chains sequenced from one sample in a study of shared clonotypes between healthy human individuals. Sequencing used immunoSEQ multiplex PCR; TCRdb keeps in-frame clones, though not all of them. This table holds about 2 million clones, about 95% found once. CD8 cells classed as naive were CD45RO-negative and positively selected for CCR7, excluding terminally differentiated effector memory CD45RA+ cells. Sequenced: naive CD8+ T cells sorted from blood. These receptor sequences come from a man aged 18 to 29 in good health.

This chain links TRBV4-1 with TRBJ1-4; unclear D gene. V was pared by 0 bases and J by 8 bases, with 4 bases between. This CDR3 has 12 residues. Germline CDR1 reads MGHRA; CDR2 reads YSYEKL. Written as DNA, the CDR3 is TGCGCCAGCAGCCAAGATTGGGAAAAACTGTTTTTT. This sequence encodes CASSQDWEKLFF.

This chain connects TRBV30 to TRBJ1-6; D gene ambiguous. CDR1 GTSNPN and CDR2 SVGIG come from the germline V gene (reference sequence). V was pared by 0 bases and J by 0 bases, with 9 bases between. The CDR3 extends over 16 amino acids. The CDR3 DNA is TGTGCCTGGAGTGTACCTGGGGACTCCTATAATTCACCCCTCCACTTT. It is translated as CAWSVPGDSYNSPLHF.